This TCR beta chain was captured by sequencing in a study of OX40 agonist ivuxolimab in advanced cancers. Some background on the complete study: Ivuxolimab was an agonistic, fully human IgG2 monoclonal antibody directed against OX40 (CD134), a costimulatory receptor. Intravenous ivuxolimab was administered to patients every 2 weeks at six dose levels: 0.01, 0.1, 0.3, 1.5, 3 and 10 mg/kg. Of the approximately 50 dose-escalation patients, hepatocellular carcinoma was present in around 19, melanoma in roughly 15, renal cell carcinoma in 9 and head and neck cancer in 9. In the dose-escalation cohort, around four fifths of patients were male, and the mean age was approximately 60 years, with a range of about 20 to 79. Prior anti-PD-1, anti-PD-L1 or anti-CTLA-4 therapy was permitted, and approximately 41% of dose-escalation patients had received checkpoint inhibitors. Partial responses occurred in three dose-escalation patients: two with cutaneous melanoma and one with hepatocellular carcinoma. The purpose of peripheral TCRbeta sequencing was to test whether ivuxolimab changed TCR sequence diversity and led to clonal T-cell expansion. The paper describes the monotherapy dose-escalation part (N ≈ 52 patients) of the phase I trial of ivuxolimab. Overall study outcomes, separate from this receptor: At doses of 0.1 to 3.0 mg/kg, clonal expansion of both CD4+ and CD8+ blood T cells was observed from baseline to week 6. In the 0.1-3.0 mg/kg groups, partial responders were among the patients with the lowest normalized peripheral clonal expansion, particularly in CD8+ T cells. Low levels of normalized T-cell clonal expansion were also seen in some patients who did not respond. Antigen specificity was not determined for the clonally expanded peripheral T cells. After ivuxolimab, expanded clones were on average more numerous among CD8+ T cells than among CD4+ T cells.

For this clone: This receptor's antigen is unknown. No base qualities exist here, and no much larger clone lies one base off it.

CDR1 and CDR2, looked up from the germline V gene (reference sequence), are MNHEY and SMNVEV. Relative to germline, V is 3 bases shorter and J is 0 bases shorter, with 10 bases between their ends. The CDR3, cysteine through phenylalanine, is 15 amino acids long. Only the CDR3 part of the read is kept: 45 bases, read in frame from the first base. Patients with autoimmune disease history or receiving systemic immunosuppression were excluded from the trial. Peripheral blood for TCR sequencing was collected from all dose cohorts at baseline, on cycle 4 day 1, and on cycle 7 day 1. Samples were obtained from an open-label, multicenter, first-in-human phase I dose-escalation trial of ivuxolimab. Adults with locally advanced or metastatic melanoma, renal cell, hepatocellular, or head and neck squamous cell carcinoma were enrolled in the trial. Before TCR sequencing, CD4+ T cells and CD8+ T cells were sorted from peripheral blood as separate populations.

Genomic DNA was extracted from sorted cells for sequencing of the TCRbeta CDR3 region. The immunoSEQ Assay was used for sequencing of TCRbeta CDR3 regions. In its TCRdb copy, this immuneACCESS table keeps in-frame sequences only and misses some clones. Where compared with another copy, unresolved V genes explain less than half of these, and the others have no known cause. This sample is represented by about 61,000 clones; 65% to 90% of them were singletons. The ten top clones hold less than 0.6% of the sample. This sequence was found in an adult with an advanced solid tumor such as melanoma, head and neck, liver or kidney cancer. The chain was built from TRBV27 and TRBJ2-3, with no reliable assignment of the D segment. The sample was CD4+ or CD8+ T cells sorted from blood, taken in a trial of the OX40 agonist ivuxolimab. The DNA reads as follows: TGTGCCAGCAGTTTGTCACATCTTAGCACAGATACGCAGTATTTT. Translated, this is CASSLSHLSTDTQYF.